This T cell receptor beta chain was documented in a study of shared clonotypes between healthy human individuals. The table lists this clone with a count of one. Trimming at V came to 4 bases and at J to 2 bases, leaving 5 bases not matched to a gene. The germline V gene encodes CDR1 SGHRS and CDR2 YFSETQ. The CDR3 extends over 14 amino acids. TCRdb's copy holds only in-frame clones and misses some; the assay was immunoSEQ multiplex PCR. Of millions of clones detected, approximately 94% appear once; the ten largest clones hold more than 0.12%. The gene calls are TRBV5-1 and TRBJ2-7; 8 positions agree with TRBD2. The source material was naive CD4+ T cells sorted from blood. The subset: CD45RA+ positively selected. The origin of this receptor is a man aged 18 to 29 in good health. CDR3 in DNA: TGCGCCAGCAGCGTTAGCGGGATGGCCTACGAGCAGTACTTC. Translated, it gives CASSVSGMAYEQYF.